The 30 T cell receptor beta chains below come from one sample, sequenced in a study of T cell responses to AZD1222 COVID-19 vaccine. TCRdb's copy holds only in-frame clones and misses some; the assay was immunoSEQ multiplex PCR. The top ten clones hold about 5% of a sample with over 120,000 clones, roughly 92% of them seen once. Material: peripheral blood, obtained on day 0 of AZD1222 vaccination. The receptor set was obtained from an adult in good health.

The chain couples TRBV19 to TRBJ2-1; 13 bases agree with TRBD2. The V segment lost 7 bases and the J segment 7 bases; nucleotides outside the gene matches: 7. There are 15 residues in the CDR3. The V gene's germline CDR1 is LNHDA and CDR2 SQIVND (reference sequence). CDR3 nucleotides: TGTGCCAGTAAATCACTAGCGGGAGGGTGGAATGAGCAGTTCTTC. It translates to CASKSLAGGWNEQFF.

The V and J genes are TRBV7-2 and TRBJ1-4; the D gene is possibly TRBD1 (6 bases). The V end was cut by 1 base, the J end by 7 bases, with 10 bases between. The CDR3 spans 14 residues. Germline CDR1 and CDR2: SGHTA and FQGNSA. The chain's CDR3 is CASSLVRGGEKLFF. The DNA for the CDR3 is TGTGCCAGCAGCTTAGTCAGGGGAGGTGAAAAACTGTTTTTT.

J is TRBJ2-1 and V is TRBV2; D is perhaps TRBD1 (5 bases). From germline, CDR1 is SNHLY and CDR2 FYNNEI. Trimming stripped 4 bases from V and 2 bases from J, with 12 bases between. The CDR3 has 15 amino acids. The CDR3 region is CASSVREGAYNEQFF. CDR3 DNA: TGTGCCAGCAGTGTCAGGGAAGGGGCCTACAATGAGCAGTTCTTC.

The rearrangement uses TRBV19 and TRBJ2-2, with TRBD2 identical over 8 bases. CDR1 and CDR2 from the germline V gene are LNHDA and SQIVND (reference sequence). This CDR3 has 16 residues. V trimming: 7 bases; J trimming: 5 bases; junction bases outside the gene matches: 12. CDR3 protein: CASTDTGGRGTGELFF. CDR3 DNA: TGTGCCAGTACCGATACGGGGGGGCGCGGTACCGGGGAGCTGTTTTTT.

The chain has TRBV27 and TRBJ2-3, with a tentative D call TRBD2 (6 bases). Germline-derived CDR1 and CDR2 are MNHEY and SMNVEV (reference sequence). The CDR3 consists of 15 residues. Trimming took 3 bases from V and 0 from J, leaving 10 bases between them. For the CDR3, the DNA is TGTGCCAGCAGTTTGGTAGCGGCTAGCACAGATACGCAGTATTTT. Its protein is CASSLVAASTDTQYF.

V and J are TRBV6-5 and TRBJ2-1; 9 bases match TRBD1. Germline V gives CDR1 MNHEY, CDR2 SVGAGI. With 0 bases clipped from V and 5 bases from J, the junction kept 2 bases outside the gene matches. There are 15 residues in the CDR3. The CDR3 is CASSYSGTGNNEQFF. The CDR3, as DNA: TGTGCCAGCAGTTACTCCGGGACAGGGAACAATGAGCAGTTCTTC.

The gene calls are TRBV6-2 or TRBV6-3 and TRBJ1-6; D not resolved. Trimming shortened V by 2 bases and J by 8 bases, and 4 bases separated the two germline ends. Germline V CDR1 and CDR2: MNHEY, SVGEGT. The CDR3 extends over 12 amino acids. The CDR3: CASSYGDSPLHF. The CDR3 bases are TGTGCCAGCAGTTACGGGGATTCACCCCTCCACTTT.

This clone appeared once. The chain links TRBV11-3 to TRBJ2-2; 8 nucleotides align to TRBD2. The CDR3 contains 15 residues. From germline, CDR1 is SGHNT and CDR2 YENEEA. Trimming at V came to 2 bases and at J to 7 bases, leaving 6 bases not matched to a gene. In DNA form, the CDR3 reads TGTGCCAGCAGCTTAAACAGCGGGGGAGACGGGGAGCTGTTTTTT. This encodes CASSLNSGGDGELFF.

This sequence joins TRBV2 and TRBJ1-1; D uncertain. The V end lost 6 bases, the J end lost 4 bases, and 12 bases lay between the germline ends. CDR3 length: 13 amino acids. The germline CDR1 and CDR2 sequences are SNHLY and FYNNEI. DNA for the CDR3: TGTGCCAGCAGCGCCCAGACCCTCACTGAAGCTTTCTTT. Its translation: CASSAQTLTEAFF.

This clone showed up just once. The J gene is TRBJ2-2, the V gene TRBV3-1 (or the pseudogene TRBV3-2), with 12 bases aligning to TRBD2. CDR3 length: 15 residues. Germline V CDR1 and CDR2: LGHDT, YNNKEL (reference sequence). J was trimmed by 3 bases and V by 6 bases; bases with no gene match: 2. CDR3 amino acids: CASRLAGGDTGELFF. The CDR3 nucleotides are TGTGCCAGCAGGCTAGCGGGAGGGGACACCGGGGAGCTGTTTTTT.

The chain combines TRBV28 with TRBJ1-4, with 7 bases matching TRBD1. The ends lost 5 bases at V and 6 bases at J; junction bases unmatched: 12. CDR3 length: 16 residues. Germline values: CDR1 MDHEN, CDR2 SYDVKM. The CDR3 loop is CASSQTRGLRDEKLFF. The CDR3 DNA reads TGTGCCAGCAGTCAAACCAGGGGGTTACGGGATGAAAAACTGTTTTTT.

The chain has TRBV12-3 or TRBV12-4 and TRBJ1-1; D ambiguous. This CDR3 comprises 13 residues. The V gene lost 4 bases and the J gene lost 5 bases, with 11 bases spanning the gap. The CDR3 loop is CASSSGMWTEAFF. CDR3 coding DNA: TGTGCCAGCAGTTCCGGCATGTGGACTGAAGCTTTCTTT.

V gene TRBV4-1 combines with J gene TRBJ2-7; tentative D call: TRBD2 (6 bases). Germline V gene data show CDR1 as MGHRA and CDR2 as YSYEKL. CDR3 length: 13 residues. V was shortened by 2 bases and J by 6 bases, with 11 bases between the two germline ends. The CDR3 nucleotides read TGCGCCAGCAGCCAACCTTTGGGGGGCGAGCAGTACTTC. Translating gives CASSQPLGGEQYF.

This clone was detected only a few times. V is TRBV24-1 and J is TRBJ2-1; 7 bases line up with TRBD1. This CDR3 is 15 amino acids long. Germline CDR1 is KGHDR and CDR2 is SFDVKD. The V segment lost 3 bases and the J segment 4 bases; nucleotides outside the gene matches: 5. The CDR3 loop is CATSDRTGDYNEQFF. The CDR3 nucleotides are TGTGCCACCAGTGATAGGACAGGCGATTACAATGAGCAGTTCTTC.

The chain employs TRBV5-5 and TRBJ1-3, with D perhaps matching TRBD1 (5 bases). CDR1 and CDR2 from the germline V gene are SGHKS and YYEKEE (reference sequence). Trimming cost V 0 bases and J 0 bases, with 10 bases left between them. The CDR3 is made up of 16 amino acids. The CDR3, as DNA: TGTGCCAGCAGCTTGGGCGGGGGAAACTCTGGAAACACCATATATTTT. It is translated as CASSLGGGNSGNTIYF.

V and J are TRBV6-5 and TRBJ1-2; a possible D gene is TRBD1 (5 bases). Trimming stripped 2 bases from V and 2 bases from J, with 9 bases between. The germline V gene has CDR1 MNHEY and CDR2 SVGAGI. The CDR3 runs 14 residues. CDR3 protein: CASSYGGVNYGYTF. The CDR3 DNA sequence: TGTGCCAGCAGTTACGGAGGGGTGAACTATGGCTACACCTTC.

The J gene is TRBJ1-3, the V gene TRBV5-1, with D unclear. Between the trimmed V and J ends, which lost 4 bases and 0 bases, there was a span of 14 bases. Germline CDR1 and CDR2: SGHRS and YFSETQ. This CDR3 has 16 amino acids. The CDR3 DNA follows: TGCGCCAGCAGCCTAACACCGACCCTCTCTGGAAACACCATATATTTT. Encoded protein: CASSLTPTLSGNTIYF.

The CDR3 DNA reads as TGTGCCAGCTCACCCCCTCGACAGGGTGGCGAGCAGTACTTC. Protein sequence: CASSPPRQGGEQYF. The chain recombines TRBV18 with TRBJ2-7; 7 nucleotides agree with TRBD1. There are 14 residues in the CDR3. CDR1 is KGHSH and CDR2 is LQKENI in the germline V gene. J lost 6 bases, V lost 3 bases, and 8 bases had no gene match.

The rearrangement uses TRBV10-1 and TRBJ1-4; D unresolved. Germline V gene sequence: CDR1 WNHNN, CDR2 SYGVQD (reference sequence). V was trimmed by 3 bases and J by 7 bases, leaving 12 bases between them. The CDR3 spans 14 residues. The CDR3 here is CASSESPLGEKLFF. The CDR3 coding sequence is TGCGCCAGCAGTGAATCCCCCCTTGGTGAAAAACTGTTTTTT.

The CDR3 sequence is CASSRGENTGELFF. The DNA for the CDR3 is TGTGCCAGCAGTAGAGGGGAGAACACCGGGGAGCTGTTTTTT. The chain couples TRBV6-5 to TRBJ2-2; D may correspond to TRBD1 or TRBD2 (5 bases each). Germline values: CDR1 MNHEY, CDR2 SVGAGI. Trimming shortened V by 5 bases and J by 1 base, and 8 bases separated the two germline ends. CDR3 length equals 14 residues.

The chain joins TRBV7-9 to TRBJ2-5, with unresolved D. V lost 5 bases and J lost 2, with 12 bases in between. CDR1 and CDR2 (germline): SEHNR, FQNEAQ (reference sequence). This CDR3 comprises 14 residues. CDR3 in amino acids: CASSPRASQETQYF. CDR3 nucleotide sequence: TGTGCCAGCAGCCCTAGGGCCTCACAAGAGACCCAGTACTTC.

The chain carries TRBV4-2 and TRBJ2-1; TRBD2 matches at 10 bases. The CDR3 is 17 residues long. Losses at the gene ends were 4 bases for V and 6 bases for J; bases not matched to a gene: 12. CDR1 and CDR2 (germline): LGHNA, YNFKEQ. The CDR3 spells CASSLRTSGETRNEQFF. For the CDR3, the DNA is TGTGCCAGCAGCCTTCGGACTAGCGGAGAAACCCGCAATGAGCAGTTCTTC.

This chain connects TRBV27 to TRBJ2-5; 12 bases fit TRBD2. This CDR3 has 15 residues. After removal of 6 bases from V and 5 bases from J, the junction contained 7 bases not matched to a gene. CDR1 is MNHEY, CDR2 SMNVEV, per germline (reference sequence). In DNA, the CDR3 is TGTGCCAGCAGATCACTAGCGGGAGGCGGGGAGACCCAGTACTTC. This gives the protein CASRSLAGGGETQYF.

The CDR3 loop is CASSLEGRANTEAFF. DNA of the CDR3: TGTGCCAGCAGCTTAGAGGGCAGGGCGAACACTGAAGCTTTCTTT. The gene calls are TRBV7-9 and TRBJ1-1; maybe TRBD1 (5 bases). From germline, CDR1 is SEHNR and CDR2 FQNEAQ (reference sequence). Deletions cut 1 base from V and 1 base from J, with 10 bases between. This CDR3 contains 15 residues.

This clone showed up just once. At one of its ends the junction is not consistent with the germline gene, which may arise from a read error. The V call is TRBV7-8, the J call TRBJ2-5; D remains unclear. Germline lookup yields CDR1 SGHVS and CDR2 FQNEAQ. The CDR3 is made up of 15 amino acids. CDR3 loop: CASSPIKVPQKTQYF. CDR3 DNA: TGTGCCAGCAGCCCGATAAAAGTCCCCCAAAAGACCCAGTACTTC.

CDR3 residues: CASSLGPPNEQYF. The CDR3 nucleotides are TGTGCCAGCAGCTTAGGTCCTCCCAACGAGCAGTACTTC. The chain employs TRBV7-2 and TRBJ2-7; D remains ambiguous. The CDR3 spans 13 residues. Germline V gene sequence: CDR1 SGHTA, CDR2 FQGNSA. V was shortened by 1 base and J by 5 bases, with 9 bases between the two germline ends.

The chain uses TRBV6-6 and TRBJ2-1; TRBD2 is a possible D gene (7 bases). The germline V and J ends were trimmed by 7 bases and 9 bases, with 25 bases remaining between them. CDR3 length: 16 residues. The V gene's germline CDR1 is MNHNY and CDR2 SVGAGI (reference sequence). CDR3 residues: CASTDPLWGGGGEQFF. For the CDR3, the DNA is TGTGCCAGCACTGACCCCCTTTGGGGGGGCGGGGGTGAGCAGTTCTTC.

V usage is TRBV24-1 and J usage is TRBJ2-2; 9 bases match TRBD1. The V and J ends lost 7 bases and 5 bases, in that order; junction bases with no gene match: 10. The germline CDR1 and CDR2 sequences are KGHDR and SFDVKD. This CDR3 region has 16 residues. CDR3 residues: CATSSPGTGKTGELFF. The CDR3 region has the DNA TGTGCCACCAGCTCCCCCGGGACAGGGAAAACCGGGGAGCTGTTTTTT.

V usage is TRBV5-1 and J usage is TRBJ2-1; D is undetermined. Per germline, CDR1 SGHRS and CDR2 YFSETQ. This CDR3 spans 13 amino acids. V lost 3 bases and J 5 bases, leaving 9 bases between the germline ends. As DNA, the CDR3 is TGCGCCAGCAGCTATGACGGACACAATGAGCAGTTCTTC. It is translated as CASSYDGHNEQFF.

V usage is TRBV18 and J usage is TRBJ2-7; D perhaps matches TRBD1 (6 bases). Between the trimmed V and J ends, which lost 5 bases and 9 bases, there was a span of 17 bases. The CDR3 is 13 residues long. From germline, CDR1 is KGHSH and CDR2 LQKENI. The CDR3 bases are TGTGCCAGCTCAGAGGACAGCAACTATGCGCAGTACTTC. Its translation: CASSEDSNYAQYF.